This is a list of T cell receptor beta chains from one sample in a study of beta chain features in type 1 diabetes. TCRdb's table, derived via immunoSEQ multiplex PCR, lists solely in-frame clones and lacks some. The sample comprises about 320,000 clones, roughly 15% of which are singletons, and over 5.5% rests with the top ten. Sequenced input: central memory CD4+ T cells from blood. The receptor set was obtained from a man aged 30-40 years in good health. Each CDR3 is given with its conserved first and last residue. A D gene is named only where the DNA matches it firmly. The size entry is marked missing in some rows and otherwise reads once, few, many or a size class.

few,TRBD2,TRBJ2-5,TRBV11-3,CASSPPGRQETQYF,TGTGCCAGCAGCCCTCCCGGGAGGCAAGAGACCCAGTACTTC
.,.,TRBJ2-2,TRBV7-3,CASSLYGNTGELFF,TGTGCCAGCAGCTTATACGGCAACACCGGGGAGCTGTTTTTT
many,.,TRBJ2-4,TRBV15,CATSRELVHGAIQYF,TGTGCCACCAGCAGAGAACTAGTGCACGGGGCCATTCAGTACTTC
.,.,TRBJ2-5,TRBV4-3,CASSQAPGRSQETQYF,TGCGCCAGCAGCCAAGCCCCCGGGCGGAGCCAAGAGACCCAGTACTTC
few,.,TRBJ1-3,TRBV5-4,CASSSYSDGNTIYF,TGTGCCAGCAGCTCCTACTCGGATGGAAACACCATATATTTT
few,.,TRBJ2-6,TRBV19,CASIESARPPSGANVLTF,TGTGCCAGTATTGAGTCCGCCCGACCCCCATCTGGGGCCAACGTCCTGACTTTC
.,.,TRBJ2-5,TRBV4-3,CASSQESGGQETQYF,TGCGCCAGCAGCCAAGAATCGGGCGGACAAGAGACCCAGTACTTC
few,.,TRBJ2-3,TRBV10-3,CAINNGDTQYF,TGTGCCATCAACAACGGGGATACGCAGTATTTT
.,TRBD1,TRBJ2-7,TRBV5-4,CASSYGQARYEQYF,TGTGCCAGCAGCTACGGACAGGCCCGTTACGAGCAGTACTTC
many,TRBD2,TRBJ2-1,TRBV6-1,CASRASGTYNEQFF,TGTGCCAGCAGGGCTAGCGGTACCTACAATGAGCAGTTCTTC
few,TRBD2,TRBJ2-7,TRBV7-8,CASSFSSGGASEQYF,TGTGCCAGCAGCTTCTCTAGCGGGGGGGCCTCCGAGCAGTACTTC
.,TRBD2,TRBJ2-1,TRBV2,CASSLGTSGHEQFF,TGTGCCAGCAGTTTGGGGACTAGCGGGCATGAGCAGTTCTTC
.,.,TRBJ2-2,TRBV20-1,CSAWTDGELFF,TGCAGTGCTTGGACGGACGGGGAGCTGTTTTTT
.,.,TRBJ1-2,TRBV30,CAWSAFRGGYGYTF,TGTGCCTGGAGTGCCTTTCGAGGGGGCTATGGCTACACCTTC
.,.,TRBJ2-5,TRBV18,CASSPSGAKTQYF,TGTGCCAGCTCTCCCTCTGGGGCTAAGACCCAGTACTTC
few,.,TRBJ2-1,TRBV30,CAWSGGTWGMSFFF,TGTGCCTGGAGTGGTGGGACTTGGGGAATGAGTTTTTTCTTC
few,TRBD1,TRBJ1-6,TRBV7-2,CASRGQGGNSPLHF,TGTGCCAGCAGGGGACAGGGGGGTAATTCACCCCTCCACTTT
few,.,TRBJ2-3,TRBV6-5,CASSESADTQYF,TGTGCCAGCAGTGAATCCGCAGATACGCAGTATTTT
few,TRBD1,TRBJ1-6,TRBV18,CASSSDRAGHSPLHF,TGTGCCAGCTCATCCGACAGGGCCGGGCATTCACCCCTCCACTTT
.,.,TRBJ1-1,TRBV7-2,CASSLSLLNTEAFF,TGTGCCAGCAGCTTAAGCCTTCTGAACACTGAAGCTTTCTTT
.,.,TRBJ2-1,TRBV11-3,CAGSTGQPGNEQFF,TGTGCCGGCTCCACGGGACAACCGGGGAATGAGCAGTTCTTC
few,.,TRBJ1-2,TRBV7-9,CASSFNREGYTF,TGTGCCAGCAGCTTTAACAGGGAGGGCTACACCTTC
.,.,TRBJ2-1,TRBV14,CASSRDSYNEQFF,TGTGCCAGCAGCCGCGACAGCTACAATGAGCAGTTCTTC
many,TRBD2,TRBJ2-1,TRBV27,CASKDRVGLAGNNEQFF,TGTGCCAGCAAGGACAGGGTCGGACTAGCGGGAAACAATGAGCAGTTCTTC
many,TRBD1,TRBJ2-5,TRBV27,CASRRGQGLSQETQYF,TGTGCCAGCAGAAGAGGACAGGGTTTATCCCAAGAGACCCAGTACTTC